The subject of this entry is one T cell receptor (beta chain). Libraries were prepared by immunoSEQ multiplex PCR; TCRdb keeps only in-frame clonotypes and omits some of them. The sample holds approximately 250,000 clones, around 90% seen once. These data come from a study of blood T cell repertoires in COVID-19. For the study at large: T cells, B-cell-depleted T cells, or PBMCs provided the cDNA or gDNA that served as material.

CDR1 is MDHEN and CDR2 is SYDVKM in the germline V gene. The ends were cut back, 3 bases at V and 1 base at J, with 9 bases in the middle. The CDR3 has 14 residues. Exposed participants encountered a COVID-19 case during the 2 weeks preceding study entry. Sample: PBMCs or T cells enriched from blood (not recorded which). The TCR was taken from a woman in her thirties or forties who had been exposed to COVID-19. The chain has TRBV28 and TRBJ1-2; D is perhaps TRBD1 (5 bases). CDR3 loop: CASSLGGVNYGYTF. The DNA of the CDR3 is TGTGCCAGCAGTTTGGGGGGGGTTAACTATGGCTACACCTTC.